This TCR beta chain appears in the sequencing data of a study of T cell clonotyping in hematopoietic cell transplantation. General observations from the study: Graft donor and pretransplant recipient Inverse Simpson Index values predicted broader posttransplant TCR diversity. Cells were unsorted, so CD4 and CD8 contributions were not separated. Recipient TCR diversity dropped after transplant; expanded clonotypes rose from day 30 to 180.

The CDR3 loop spans 12 amino acids. The V and J ends lost 2 bases and 6 bases respectively, with 11 bases between them. Germline values: CDR1 GTSNPN, CDR2 SVGIG (reference sequence). Blood collection times were about day -28 and days 30, 100, 180 posttransplant. The assay was immunoSEQ multiplex PCR, and TCRdb's table has in-frame clones only and misses some. The repertoire includes about 4,800 clones, over 15% of them detected once, and 21% sits in the top ten. With regard to this clone: Its specificity is unknown.

The chain couples TRBV30 to TRBJ2-7; weak D call: TRBD2 (5 bases). The source of this sequence is a male patient in his late teens or twenties who had an allogeneic stem cell transplant, so the T cells may come from the graft donor. Some clones in this sample may be carry-over from other donors' samples. The material sequenced was PBMCs, taken 180 days after allogeneic stem cell transplant. CDR3 sequence (DNA): TGTGCCTGGAGTAGTTGGGAGCCCGAGCAGTACTTC. Translated: CAWSSWEPEQYF.